This T cell receptor (beta chain) was obtained from a study of beta chain features in type 1 diabetes. The study, taken as a whole, reports: Patients' naive, central memory and Treg TCRB repertoires seemed closer to one another than those of healthy donors. VDJ junctions sequenced from type 1 diabetes patients showed fewer insertions and more deletions. Moderately but significantly shorter TCRB CDR3s were found in Type 1 diabetes patients in all four CD4+ subsets. It was not settled here whether HLA type affects TCRB rearrangement.

One heparinised draw of blood, averaging about 116 mL, came from each donor. cDNA synthesis used the whole RNA isolate, giving expressed TCRB sequences. The data were produced by immunoSEQ multiplex PCR, yet TCRdb's version contains in-frame clones alone and is incomplete. The data hold fewer than 350,000 clones, with 15% observed a single time. Remarks on this clone: The antigen is unknown.

Trimming took 4 bases from V and 5 from J; bases not matched to a gene: 4. This CDR3 spans 13 amino acids. Germline V gives CDR1 ENHRY, CDR2 SYGVKD. The receptor was isolated from a man aged 18-30 years with type 1 diabetes. The chain joins TRBV10-3 to TRBJ2-7, with 8 bases lining up with TRBD1. Sequenced: naive CD4+ T cells from blood. The CDR3 DNA reads TGTGCCATCAGTGGACAGGGGCGGGACGAGCAGTACTTC. Amino acids: CAISGQGRDEQYF.